The T cell receptor beta chain described here comes from a study of T cell responses to AZD1222 COVID-19 vaccine. Points from the study as a whole: Recipients of AZD1222 seropositive at baseline numbered only 5 or 6.

Libraries were prepared by immunoSEQ multiplex PCR; TCRdb keeps only in-frame clonotypes and omits some of them. Of about 140,000 clones detected, roughly 92% appear once; the ten largest clones hold around 1.7%. V gave up 7 bases and J gave up 4 bases, with 9 bases separating them. The germline CDR1 and CDR2 sequences are KGHDR and SFDVKD. CDR3 length: 12 residues. This clone appeared once. What it recognizes is unknown. The clonotype comes from an adult in good health. Sample: peripheral blood, taken on day 0 of AZD1222 vaccination. The chain combines TRBV24-1 with TRBJ1-1; D is undetermined. The CDR3 loop is CATRADGTEAFF. CDR3 sequence (DNA): TGTGCCACCAGGGCGGACGGCACTGAAGCTTTCTTT.